This is a list of T cell receptor beta chains from one sample in a study of cytomegalovirus exposure and HLA in healthy donors. Assay: immunoSEQ multiplex PCR; the TCRdb copy retains only in-frame clones and omits some. The data show around 99,000 clones, roughly 69% seen once. Sequenced: PBMCs. These receptors were obtained from a woman in her sixties or seventies in good health and CMV-seropositive. Both conserved end residues are part of each CDR3. A D gene is named only where the DNA matches it firmly. Clone sizes are given selectively: once, few, many, or a class where the clone is expanded.

V: TRBV11-2
D: TRBD2
size: NA
J: TRBJ2-1
DNA: TGTGCCAGCAGCTTAGGACTACTAGCGACTGAGCAGTTCTTC
CDR3: CASSLGLLATEQFF

V: TRBV5-6
D: TRBD2
size: NA
J: TRBJ2-2
DNA: TGTGCCAGCAGCTTGGTCGCGGGGGGCCCCCCCGGGGAGCTGTTTTTT
CDR3: CASSLVAGGPPGELFF

V: TRBV4-3
D: TRBD1
size: NA
J: TRBJ2-3
DNA: TGCGCCAGCAGCCAAGATAGGAAGGGGGCAGGAACAGATACGCAGTATTTT
CDR3: CASSQDRKGAGTDTQYF

V: TRBV5-1
D: TRBD1
size: NA
J: TRBJ1-2
DNA: TGCGCCAGCAGCATGACAGGGACCTCCTATGGCTACACCTTC
CDR3: CASSMTGTSYGYTF

V: TRBV7-3
D: NA
size: NA
J: TRBJ2-3
DNA: TGTGCCAGCAGCGTCGGGGATTTCTCTAGCACAGATACGCAGTATTTT
CDR3: CASSVGDFSSTDTQYF

V: TRBV2
D: TRBD1
size: NA
J: TRBJ1-4
DNA: TGTGCCAGCACCGCCGACAGGGCCCCTAATGAAAAACTGTTTTTT
CDR3: CASTADRAPNEKLFF

V: TRBV30
D: NA
size: NA
J: TRBJ1-1
DNA: TGTGCCTGGGGGCGTAGGGACAAGCTAAGGAACACTGAAGCTTTCTTT
CDR3: CAWGRRDKLRNTEAFF

V: TRBV7-8
D: NA
size: NA
J: TRBJ1-1
DNA: TGTGCCAGCAGCCTCGGGAGTAATATGAGGAACACTGAAGCTTTCTTT
CDR3: CASSLGSNMRNTEAFF

V: TRBV6-5
D: NA
size: NA
J: TRBJ2-7
DNA: TGTGCCAGCAGTTACTCGTCGTTTGTCTACGAGCAGTACTTC
CDR3: CASSYSSFVYEQYF

V: TRBV6-1
D: TRBD1
size: few
J: TRBJ1-5
DNA: TGTGCCAGCGTAACAGGGGCTGGAAATCAGCCCCAGCATTTT
CDR3: CASVTGAGNQPQHF

V: TRBV5-6
D: NA
size: NA
J: TRBJ2-7
DNA: TGTGCCAGCAGCTTGGCAACCGGGACACCCTACGAGCAGTACTTC
CDR3: CASSLATGTPYEQYF

V: TRBV6-1
D: NA
size: once
J: TRBJ2-7
DNA: TGTGCCAGCAGTGAGGTGGAGGGGCTTTCCTACGAGCAGTACTTC
CDR3: CASSEVEGLSYEQYF

V: TRBV6-6
D: NA
size: NA
J: TRBJ2-6
DNA: TGTGCCAGCAGTTACTTCGGCAGGGAAGAGGCCAACGTCCTGACTTTC
CDR3: CASSYFGREEANVLTF

V: TRBV11-2
D: NA
size: NA
J: TRBJ1-3
DNA: TGTGCCAGCAGGCAATCAGGGTCCGGAAACACCATATATTTT
CDR3: CASRQSGSGNTIYF

V: TRBV14
D: NA
size: NA
J: TRBJ1-4
DNA: TGTGCCAGCAGCCAAGGGGAGAGGGTTAATGAAAAACTGTTTTTT
CDR3: CASSQGERVNEKLFF

V: TRBV27
D: NA
size: NA
J: TRBJ2-1
DNA: TGTGCCAGCAGTTCCATAGACCCGGGTAGGAATGAGCAGTTCTTC
CDR3: CASSSIDPGRNEQFF

V: TRBV4-2
D: NA
size: NA
J: TRBJ1-5
DNA: TGTGCCAGCAGCCAAGATCAGGGCATCAGCAATCAGCCCCAGCATTTT
CDR3: CASSQDQGISNQPQHF

V: TRBV5-4
D: TRBD1
size: NA
J: TRBJ2-1
DNA: TGTGCCAGCAGCCCACAGGGGTCCTACAATGAGCAGTTCTTC
CDR3: CASSPQGSYNEQFF

V: TRBV20-1
D: TRBD1
size: NA
J: TRBJ1-2
DNA: TGCAGTGCTGGAACAGGGGCTGGCACCTTC
CDR3: CSAGTGAGTF

V: TRBV5-4
D: NA
size: NA
J: TRBJ2-7
DNA: TGTGCCAGCAGCTCCGGGGGTCGGGACTCCACCTACGAGCAGTACTTC
CDR3: CASSSGGRDSTYEQYF

V: TRBV29-1
D: TRBD2
size: once
J: TRBJ2-1
DNA: TGCAGCGTTGGGACTAGCGGGGGGGCAAATGAGCAGTTCTTC
CDR3: CSVGTSGGANEQFF

V: TRBV27
D: TRBD1
size: NA
J: TRBJ1-5
DNA: TGTGCCAGCAGTCCCGGGACAGGGCGGCAGCCCCAGCATTTT
CDR3: CASSPGTGRQPQHF

V: TRBV4-1
D: NA
size: NA
J: TRBJ2-1
DNA: TGCGCCAGCACCTATGGGGGGGGCCGCAATGAGCAGTTCTTC
CDR3: CASTYGGGRNEQFF

V: TRBV19
D: NA
size: few
J: TRBJ1-4
DNA: TGTGCCAGTAGTTCCCAGTCGAATGAAAAACTGTTTTTT
CDR3: CASSSQSNEKLFF

V: TRBV6-5
D: NA
size: once
J: TRBJ1-1
DNA: TGTGCCAGCAGTCACAATACTGAAGCTTTCTTT
CDR3: CASSHNTEAFF

V: TRBV27
D: TRBD2
size: NA
J: TRBJ2-1
DNA: TGTGCCAGCAGCGCGGCGGGGGGCAGTGATAGGAATGAGCAGTTCTTC
CDR3: CASSAAGGSDRNEQFF

V: TRBV7-9
D: NA
size: NA
J: TRBJ1-6
DNA: TGTGCCAGCAGCTGGATACAGGGCTTAGGGGCACCCCTCCACTTT
CDR3: CASSWIQGLGAPLHF

V: TRBV19
D: NA
size: few
J: TRBJ2-1
DNA: TGTGCCAGTAGTATGACCTTGAGGACCTACAATGAGCAGTTCTTC
CDR3: CASSMTLRTYNEQFF

V: TRBV7-6
D: TRBD1
size: few
J: TRBJ1-5
DNA: TGTGCCAGCAGCATGGGACAGGGGTCCGGGCAGCCCCAGCATTTT
CDR3: CASSMGQGSGQPQHF

V: TRBV10-3
D: TRBD2
size: NA
J: TRBJ2-2
DNA: TGTGCCATCAGCGGGCTTAGCCCTAGCGGGAGGACCGGGGAGCTGTTTTTT
CDR3: CAISGLSPSGRTGELFF

V: TRBV30
D: TRBD2
size: NA
J: TRBJ2-7
DNA: TGTGCCTGGAGGCCCAAGGGGACTAGCGGGGGGCAGTACTTC
CDR3: CAWRPKGTSGGQYF